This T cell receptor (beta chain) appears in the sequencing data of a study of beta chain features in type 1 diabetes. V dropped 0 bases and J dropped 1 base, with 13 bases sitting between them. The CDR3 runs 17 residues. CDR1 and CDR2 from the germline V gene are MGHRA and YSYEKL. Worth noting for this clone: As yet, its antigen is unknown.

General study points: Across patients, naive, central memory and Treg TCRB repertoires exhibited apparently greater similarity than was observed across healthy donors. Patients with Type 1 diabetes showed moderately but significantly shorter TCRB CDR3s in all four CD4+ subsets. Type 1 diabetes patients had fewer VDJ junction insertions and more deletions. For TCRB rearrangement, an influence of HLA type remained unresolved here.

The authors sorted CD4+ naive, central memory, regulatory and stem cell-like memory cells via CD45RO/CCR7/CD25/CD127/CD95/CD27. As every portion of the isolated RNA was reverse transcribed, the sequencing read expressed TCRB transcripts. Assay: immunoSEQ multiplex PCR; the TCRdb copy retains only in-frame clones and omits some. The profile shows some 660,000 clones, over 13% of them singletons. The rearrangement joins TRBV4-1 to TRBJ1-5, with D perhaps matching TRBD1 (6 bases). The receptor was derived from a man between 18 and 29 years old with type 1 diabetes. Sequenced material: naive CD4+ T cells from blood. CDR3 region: CASSQDWAGGSNQPQHF. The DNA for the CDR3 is TGCGCCAGCAGCCAAGATTGGGCGGGGGGCAGCAATCAGCCCCAGCATTTT.